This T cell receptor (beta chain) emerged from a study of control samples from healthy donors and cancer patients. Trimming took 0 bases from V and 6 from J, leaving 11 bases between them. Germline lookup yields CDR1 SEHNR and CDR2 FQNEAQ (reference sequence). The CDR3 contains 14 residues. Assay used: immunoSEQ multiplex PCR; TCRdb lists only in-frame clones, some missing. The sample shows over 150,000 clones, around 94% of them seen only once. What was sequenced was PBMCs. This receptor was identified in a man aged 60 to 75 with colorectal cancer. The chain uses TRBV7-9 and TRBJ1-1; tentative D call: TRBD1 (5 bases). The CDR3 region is CASSLALTGAEAFF. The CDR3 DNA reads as TGTGCCAGCAGCTTAGCGCTAACGGGGGCTGAAGCTTTCTTT. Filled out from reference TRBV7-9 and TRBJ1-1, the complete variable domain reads DTGVSQNPRHKITKRGQNVTFRCDPISEHNRLYWYRQTLGQGPEFLTYFQNEAQLEKSRLLSDRFSAERPKGSFSTLEIQRTEQGDSAMYLCASSLALTGAEAFFGQGTRLTVV.